This TCR beta chain was captured by sequencing in a study of post-analysis software for immune sequencing data. The overall study: In terms of disease course, relapsing-remitting, secondary progressive and progressive-relapsing multiple sclerosis were included.

Whole-study findings and limits: Compared against controls, patients with multiple sclerosis displayed significantly lower normalized Chao1 diversity. The F measure placed samples prepared in the same batch into strongly shared clusters. Compared with controls, patients had more of five or six TRBV segments, including TRBV5-6, TRBV5-1 and TRBV20-1.

CDR1 and CDR2 from the germline V gene are SGHRS and YFSETQ. The CDR3 is 14 amino acids. The J segment lost 3 bases and the V segment lost 4 bases, leaving 6 bases of the junction unmatched. Comments on this clonotype: Its antigen is as yet unknown.

Unique molecular identifiers were carried by the TCR beta cDNA libraries. MiXCR was run by TCRdb on the PCR reads, yielding one entry per CDR3 protein. In the table there are roughly 650,000 distinct CDR3 sequences, around 64% of which are singletons. This clonotype was obtained from a girl aged 2 to 9 with multiple sclerosis. The chain carries TRBV5-1 and TRBJ2-7; 8 nucleotides line up with TRBD2. Sequencing was done on a sample of blood. The CDR3 sequence: CASSPGGTIYEQYF. CDR3 bases: TGCGCCAGCAGCCCGGGGGGGACCATCTACGAGCAGTACTTC.